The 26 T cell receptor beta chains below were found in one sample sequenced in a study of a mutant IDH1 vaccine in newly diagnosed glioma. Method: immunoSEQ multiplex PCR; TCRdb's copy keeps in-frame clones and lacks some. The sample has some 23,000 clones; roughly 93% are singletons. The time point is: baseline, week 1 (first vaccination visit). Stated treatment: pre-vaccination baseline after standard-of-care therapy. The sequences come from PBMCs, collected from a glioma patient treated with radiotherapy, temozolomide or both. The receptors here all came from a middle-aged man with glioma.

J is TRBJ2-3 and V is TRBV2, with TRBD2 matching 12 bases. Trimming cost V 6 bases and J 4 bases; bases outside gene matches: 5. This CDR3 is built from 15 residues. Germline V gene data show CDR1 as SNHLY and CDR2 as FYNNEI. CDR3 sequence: CASSGTSGFADTQYF. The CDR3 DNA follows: TGTGCCAGCAGCGGGACTAGCGGGTTTGCAGATACGCAGTATTTT.

CDR3 bases: TGTGCCAGCAGCCAAGATCGGGACTTCTTAGATACGCAGTATTTT. This encodes CASSQDRDFLDTQYF. J is TRBJ2-3 and V is TRBV4-2; D possibly corresponds to TRBD2 (6 bases). Germline values: CDR1 LGHNA, CDR2 YNFKEQ. V gave up 0 bases and J gave up 5 bases, with 12 bases separating them. The CDR3 has 15 amino acids.

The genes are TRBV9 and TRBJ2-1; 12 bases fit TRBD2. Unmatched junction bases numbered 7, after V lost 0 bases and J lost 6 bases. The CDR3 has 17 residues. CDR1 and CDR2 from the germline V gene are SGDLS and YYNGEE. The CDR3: CASSVAIGLAGPNEQFF. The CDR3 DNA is TGTGCCAGCAGCGTAGCGATTGGACTAGCGGGACCCAATGAGCAGTTCTTC. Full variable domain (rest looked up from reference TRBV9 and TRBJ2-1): DSGVTQTPKHLITATGQRVTLRCSPRSGDLSVYWYQQSLDQGLQFLIQYYNGEERAKGNILERFSAQQFPDLHSELNLSSLELGDSALYFCASSVAIGLAGPNEQFFGPGTRLTVL.

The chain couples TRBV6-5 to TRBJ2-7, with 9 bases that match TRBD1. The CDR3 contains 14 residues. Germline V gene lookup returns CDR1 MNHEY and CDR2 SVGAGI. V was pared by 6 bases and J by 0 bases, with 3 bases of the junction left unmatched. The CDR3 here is CASRGTGSSYEQYF. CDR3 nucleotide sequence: TGTGCCAGCAGGGGGACAGGGAGCTCCTACGAGCAGTACTTC.

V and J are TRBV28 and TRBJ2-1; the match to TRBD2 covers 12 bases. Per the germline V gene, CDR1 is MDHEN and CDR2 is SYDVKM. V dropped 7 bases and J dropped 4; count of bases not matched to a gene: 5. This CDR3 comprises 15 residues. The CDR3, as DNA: TGTGCCAGCACCCAAGGGACTAGCGGGTACAATGAGCAGTTCTTC. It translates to CASTQGTSGYNEQFF.

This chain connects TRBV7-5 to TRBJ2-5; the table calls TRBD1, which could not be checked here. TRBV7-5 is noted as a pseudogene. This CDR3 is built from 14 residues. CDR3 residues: CARSLSDRQETQYF. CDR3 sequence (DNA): TGTGCCAGAAGCTTGTCGGACAGACAAGAGACCCAGTACTTC.

As DNA, the CDR3 is TGTGCCAGCAAGCCGGGACAGGGAGTTACAGATACGCAGTATTTT. It yields the protein CASKPGQGVTDTQYF. The chain recombines TRBV6-5 with TRBJ2-3, with TRBD1 identical over 9 bases. In germline, CDR1 is MNHEY, CDR2 SVGAGI. Trimming took 7 bases from V and 3 from J; bases not matched to a gene: 8. CDR3 length equals 15 residues.

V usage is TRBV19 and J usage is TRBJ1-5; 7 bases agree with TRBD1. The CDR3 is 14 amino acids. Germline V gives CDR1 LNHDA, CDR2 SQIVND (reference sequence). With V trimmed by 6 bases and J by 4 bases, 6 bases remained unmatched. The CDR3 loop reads CASSPGQTNQPQHF. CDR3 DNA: TGTGCCAGTAGCCCGGGACAGACTAATCAGCCCCAGCATTTT. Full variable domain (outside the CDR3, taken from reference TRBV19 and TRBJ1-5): DGGITQSPKYLFRKEGQNVTLSCEQNLNHDAMYWYRQDPGQGLRLIYYSQIVNDFQKGDIAEGYSVSREKKESFPLTVTSAQKNPTAFYLCASSPGQTNQPQHFGDGTRLSIL.

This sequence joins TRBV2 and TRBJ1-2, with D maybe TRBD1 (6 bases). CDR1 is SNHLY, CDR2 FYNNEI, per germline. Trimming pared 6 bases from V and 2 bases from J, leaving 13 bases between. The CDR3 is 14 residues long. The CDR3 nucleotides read TGTGCCAGCAGGGAGGGGGGTCTAAACTATGGCTACACCTTC. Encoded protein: CASREGGLNYGYTF.

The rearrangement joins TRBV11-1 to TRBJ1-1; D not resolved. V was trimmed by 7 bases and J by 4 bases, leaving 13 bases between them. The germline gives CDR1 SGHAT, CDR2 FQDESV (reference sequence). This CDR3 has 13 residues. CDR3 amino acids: CASIQRGSTEAFF. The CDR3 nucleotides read TGTGCCAGCATTCAGAGAGGGAGCACTGAAGCTTTCTTT.

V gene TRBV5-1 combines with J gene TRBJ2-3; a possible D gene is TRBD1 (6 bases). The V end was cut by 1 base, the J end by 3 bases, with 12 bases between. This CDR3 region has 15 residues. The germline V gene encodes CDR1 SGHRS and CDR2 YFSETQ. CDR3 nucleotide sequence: TGCGCCAGCAGCTTGTTACAGGGTAGGACAGATACGCAGTATTTT. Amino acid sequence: CASSLLQGRTDTQYF.

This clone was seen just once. This chain's CDR3 is CASSITIWDNPGYTF. The DNA of the CDR3 is TGTGCCAGTAGTATAACGATCTGGGACAATCCTGGCTACACCTTC. The chain recombines TRBV19 with TRBJ1-2; the D gene is possibly TRBD1 (6 bases). Germline V lookup: CDR1 LNHDA, CDR2 SQIVND (reference sequence). The CDR3 extends over 15 amino acids. V dropped 2 bases and J dropped 7 bases, with 17 bases sitting between them.

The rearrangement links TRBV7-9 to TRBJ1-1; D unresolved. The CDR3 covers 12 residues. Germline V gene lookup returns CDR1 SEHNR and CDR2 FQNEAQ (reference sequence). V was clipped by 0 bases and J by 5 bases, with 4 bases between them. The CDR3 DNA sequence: TGTGCCAGCAGCTTAGCCGGGACTGAAGCTTTCTTT. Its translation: CASSLAGTEAFF. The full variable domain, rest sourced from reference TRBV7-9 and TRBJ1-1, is DTGVSQNPRHKITKRGQNVTFRCDPISEHNRLYWYRQTLGQGPEFLTYFQNEAQLEKSRLLSDRFSAERPKGSFSTLEIQRTEQGDSAMYLCASSLAGTEAFFGQGTRLTVV.

The CDR3 region is CASSFGGFLFF. The CDR3 coding sequence is TGTGCCAGCAGCTTTGGGGGCTTCCTGTTCTTC. The chain combines TRBV7-8 with TRBJ2-1; possible D gene TRBD1, 6 bases. V gave up 3 bases and J gave up 15 bases, with 12 bases separating them. The CDR3 runs 11 residues. Per the germline V gene, CDR1 is SGHVS and CDR2 is FQNEAQ.

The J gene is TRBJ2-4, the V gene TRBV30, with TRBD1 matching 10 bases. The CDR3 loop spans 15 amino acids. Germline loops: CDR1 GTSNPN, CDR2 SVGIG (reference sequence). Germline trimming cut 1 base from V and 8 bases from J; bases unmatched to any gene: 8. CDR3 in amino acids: CAWSGGTGEVDIQYF. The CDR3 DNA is TGTGCCTGGAGTGGGGGGACAGGGGAAGTTGACATTCAGTACTTC.

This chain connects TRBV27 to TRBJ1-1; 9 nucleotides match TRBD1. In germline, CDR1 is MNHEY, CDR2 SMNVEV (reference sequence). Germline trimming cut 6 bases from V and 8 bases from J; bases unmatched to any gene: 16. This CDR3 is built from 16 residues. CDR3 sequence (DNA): TGTGCCAGCAGAAAATGGACAGGGGCTTCGCCGGGAGAAGCTTTCTTT. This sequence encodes CASRKWTGASPGEAFF.

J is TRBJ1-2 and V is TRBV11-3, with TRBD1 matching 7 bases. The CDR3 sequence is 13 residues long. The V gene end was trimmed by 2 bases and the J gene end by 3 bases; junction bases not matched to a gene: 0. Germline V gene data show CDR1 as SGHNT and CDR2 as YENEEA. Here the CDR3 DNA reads TGTGCCAGCAGCTTACAGGGGGACTATGGCTACACCTTC. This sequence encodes CASSLQGDYGYTF.

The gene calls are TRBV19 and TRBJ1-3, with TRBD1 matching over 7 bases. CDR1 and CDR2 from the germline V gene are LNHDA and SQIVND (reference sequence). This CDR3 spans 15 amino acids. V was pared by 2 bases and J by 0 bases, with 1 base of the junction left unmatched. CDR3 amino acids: CASSIWDSSGNTIYF. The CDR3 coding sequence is TGTGCCAGTAGTATATGGGACAGCTCTGGAAACACCATATATTTT. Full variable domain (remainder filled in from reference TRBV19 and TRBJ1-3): DGGITQSPKYLFRKEGQNVTLSCEQNLNHDAMYWYRQDPGQGLRLIYYSQIVNDFQKGDIAEGYSVSREKKESFPLTVTSAQKNPTAFYLCASSIWDSSGNTIYFGEGSWLTVV.

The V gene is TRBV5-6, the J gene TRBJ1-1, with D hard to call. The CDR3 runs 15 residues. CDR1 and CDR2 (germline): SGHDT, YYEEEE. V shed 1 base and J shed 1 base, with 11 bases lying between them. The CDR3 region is CASSLKRRENTEAFF. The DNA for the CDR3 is TGTGCCAGCAGCTTGAAACGGCGGGAGAACACTGAAGCTTTCTTT.

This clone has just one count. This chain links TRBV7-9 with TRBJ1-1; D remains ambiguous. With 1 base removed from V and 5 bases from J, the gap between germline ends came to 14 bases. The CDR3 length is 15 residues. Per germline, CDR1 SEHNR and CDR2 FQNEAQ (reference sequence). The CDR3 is CASSLGPGSGTEAFF. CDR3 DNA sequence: TGTGCCAGCAGCTTAGGACCTGGGTCAGGAACTGAAGCTTTCTTT.

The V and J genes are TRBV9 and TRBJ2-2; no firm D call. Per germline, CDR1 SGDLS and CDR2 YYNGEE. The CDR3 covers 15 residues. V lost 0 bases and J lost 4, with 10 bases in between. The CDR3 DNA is TGTGCCAGCAGCGTAGGTAGACGCGGCACCGGGGAGCTGTTTTTT. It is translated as CASSVGRRGTGELFF.

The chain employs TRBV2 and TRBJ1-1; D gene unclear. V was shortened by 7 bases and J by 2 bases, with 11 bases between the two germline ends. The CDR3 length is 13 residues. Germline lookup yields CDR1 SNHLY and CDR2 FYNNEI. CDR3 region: CASTIGINTEAFF. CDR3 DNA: TGTGCCAGCACGATAGGAATAAACACTGAAGCTTTCTTT.

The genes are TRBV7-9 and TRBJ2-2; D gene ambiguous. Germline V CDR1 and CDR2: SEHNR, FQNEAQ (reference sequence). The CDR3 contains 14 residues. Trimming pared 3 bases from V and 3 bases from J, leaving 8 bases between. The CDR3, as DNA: TGTGCCAGCAGCTTTCAGCAGGACACCGGGGAGCTGTTTTTT. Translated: CASSFQQDTGELFF.

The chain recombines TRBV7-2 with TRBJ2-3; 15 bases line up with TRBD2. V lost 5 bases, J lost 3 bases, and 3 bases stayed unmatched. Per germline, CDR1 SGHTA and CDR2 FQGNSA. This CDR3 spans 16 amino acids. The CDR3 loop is CASSRTSGGGTDTQYF. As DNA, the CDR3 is TGTGCCAGCAGCCGGACTAGCGGGGGGGGGACAGATACGCAGTATTTT.

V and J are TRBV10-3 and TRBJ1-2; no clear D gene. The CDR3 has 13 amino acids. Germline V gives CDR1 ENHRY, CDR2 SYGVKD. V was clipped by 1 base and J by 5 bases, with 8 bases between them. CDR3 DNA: TGTGCCATCAGTGAGTATCCGGAATATGGCTACACCTTC. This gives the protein CAISEYPEYGYTF.

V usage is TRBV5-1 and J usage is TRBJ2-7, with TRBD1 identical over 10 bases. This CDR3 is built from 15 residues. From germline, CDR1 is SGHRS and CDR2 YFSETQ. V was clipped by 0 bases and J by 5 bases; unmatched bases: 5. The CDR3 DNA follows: TGCGCCAGCAGCTTGGGAGGGACAGGGGACCACGAGCAGTACTTC. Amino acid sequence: CASSLGGTGDHEQYF.